This T cell receptor beta chain was obtained from a study of beta chain features in type 1 diabetes. Study-wide findings and caveats: All four CD4+ subsets from Type 1 diabetes patients carried moderately but significantly shorter TCRB CDR3s. Individuals with type 1 diabetes displayed fewer insertions and more deletions at VDJ junctions.

Staining for CD45RO/CCR7/CD25/CD127/CD95/CD27 allowed sorting of CD4+ naive, central memory, regulatory and stem cell-like memory cells. This clone came up once. What it binds is not known. Reverse transcription of all isolated RNA meant that expressed TCRB transcripts were sequenced. Some clones are missing from TCRdb's copy, which holds only in-frame ones; the method was immunoSEQ multiplex PCR. Of 350,000 to 450,000 clones listed, roughly an eighth were seen once; the top ten hold around 0.0099%. This CDR3 contains 18 residues. Germline CDR1 is SGHTA and CDR2 is FQGNSA. V lost 5 bases and J lost 4; bases outside the gene matches: 11.

The receptor's source is a woman younger than 30 with type 1 diabetes. The rearrangement links TRBV7-2 to TRBJ2-1; TRBD2 matches 13 bases. The specimen sequenced was naive CD4+ T cells from blood. The CDR3 DNA sequence: TGTGCCAGCAGCGTACACTCCGGGACTAGCGGGATTTACAATGAGCAGTTCTTC. This sequence encodes CASSVHSGTSGIYNEQFF.